Each of the 29 T cell receptor beta chains below was sequenced from the same sample in a study of blood T cells in healthy people across ages. Combining a sample-barcoded 5' primer with a J-beta primer mix, a second PCR ran for about 7 to 12 cycles. TCRdb fed the 5' RACE reads into MiXCR, producing one record per CDR3 protein. The profile shows about 1.7 million distinct CDR3 sequences, roughly 28% of them singletons. The source material was blood. The receptor set was obtained from a woman in her thirties in good health.

The chain combines TRBV12-5 with TRBJ1-3; D uncertain. The length of the CDR3 is 13 residues. Germline lookup yields CDR1 LGHNT and CDR2 FRNRAP. With 1 base removed from V and 1 base from J, the gap between germline ends came to 2 bases. This CDR3 is CASGLASGNTIYF. The CDR3 DNA sequence: TGTGCTAGTGGTTTGGCATCTGGAAACACCATATATTTT.

The chain joins TRBV3-1 to TRBJ2-1, with 7 bases aligning to TRBD2. With 8 bases clipped from V and 1 base from J, the junction kept 8 bases outside the gene matches. The germline V gene encodes CDR1 LGHDT and CDR2 YNNKEL (reference sequence). This CDR3 is 15 amino acids long. The DNA of the CDR3 is TGTGCCAGCGTTGGGAGGGGCCTGTCCTACAATGAGCAGTTCTTC. Protein sequence: CASVGRGLSYNEQFF.

This chain uses TRBV15 with TRBJ2-5; no reliable D call. The V end was cut by 5 bases, the J end by 4 bases, with 8 bases between. Germline CDR1 and CDR2: LNHNV and YYDKDF (reference sequence). The CDR3 is 12 amino acids. CDR3 in amino acids: CATSGVVETQYF. As DNA, the CDR3 is TGTGCCACCAGCGGTGTCGTAGAGACCCAGTACTTC.

Notes on this clonotype: A much larger clone lies one base from this, so it may be a read error. V and J are TRBV20-1 and TRBJ2-1; D is undetermined. Germline values: CDR1 DFQATT, CDR2 SNEGSKA (reference sequence). The CDR3 extends over 11 amino acids. V lost 3 bases, J lost 10 bases, and 10 bases lay in between. The CDR3 reads CSASKGYEQFF. CDR3 DNA sequence: TGCAGTGCTAGTAAGGGCTACGAGCAGTTCTTC.

This clonotype was picked up a small number of times. V is TRBV6-1 and J is TRBJ2-2; D may be TRBD1 (5 bases). V was shortened by 6 bases and J by 0 bases, with 11 bases between the two germline ends. The CDR3 loop spans 15 amino acids. CDR1 and CDR2 from the germline V gene are MNHNS and SASEGT. CDR3 nucleotide sequence: TGTGCCAGCAGCATGGACACTACGAACACCGGGGAGCTGTTTTTT. This sequence encodes CASSMDTTNTGELFF.

This clonotype was observed many times. The V and J genes are TRBV25-1 and TRBJ2-6, with TRBD1 matching over 12 bases. Trimming took 6 bases from V and 2 from J; bases not matched to a gene: 5. Germline CDR1 MGHDK, CDR2 SYGVNS. This CDR3 spans 17 amino acids. The chain's CDR3 is CASRGQGAFTGANVLTF. The CDR3 nucleotides are TGTGCCAGCAGGGGACAGGGGGCTTTCACTGGGGCCAACGTCCTGACTTTC.

The chain has TRBV12-3 or TRBV12-4 and TRBJ2-4, with TRBD2 matching over 8 bases. The CDR3 loop spans 14 amino acids. The J segment lost 6 bases and the V segment lost 6 bases, leaving 7 bases of the junction unmatched. The CDR3 loop is CASSYRGLGNIQYF. The DNA for the CDR3 is TGTGCCAGCAGCTACCGGGGACTAGGAAACATTCAGTACTTC.

This clonotype was detected many times. This chain links TRBV20-1 with TRBJ1-2; D ambiguous. Germline lookup yields CDR1 DFQATT and CDR2 SNEGSKA (reference sequence). The CDR3 is 13 residues long. With 3 bases removed from V and 0 bases from J, the gap between germline ends came to 8 bases. In DNA form, the CDR3 reads TGCAGTGCTAGGGTCGGATCTAACTATGGCTACACCTTC. This sequence encodes CSARVGSNYGYTF.

This chain's CDR3 is CSASYGTNQPQHF. The CDR3, as DNA: TGCAGTGCTAGCTACGGAACGAATCAGCCCCAGCATTTT. J is TRBJ1-5 and V is TRBV20-1; the D is unclear. Germline CDR1 is DFQATT and CDR2 is SNEGSKA (reference sequence). The CDR3 sequence is 13 residues long. The ends were cut back, 3 bases at V and 4 bases at J, with 10 bases in the middle.

This clonotype was picked up a small number of times. The chain recombines TRBV29-1 with TRBJ1-1; 7 bases are a match to TRBD1. Germline V gene sequence: CDR1 SQVTM, CDR2 ANQGSEA. The CDR3 totals 14 residues. Trimming removed 2 bases from V and 1 base from J; junction bases left unmatched: 4. The CDR3 DNA follows: TGCAGCGTTGAAACAGGGGCGACGAACACTGAAGCTTTCTTT. This translates into CSVETGATNTEAFF.

The chain has TRBV11-2 and TRBJ1-6, with 8 bases matching TRBD1. CDR1 is SGHAT, CDR2 FQNNGV, per germline. J was trimmed by 7 bases and V by 5 bases; bases with no gene match: 13. The CDR3 contains 17 residues. CDR3 nucleotide sequence: TGTGCCAGCAGCCCCCGGACAGGGCCAATACGAAATTCACCCCTCCACTTT. Protein sequence: CASSPRTGPIRNSPLHF. Complete variable domain (other parts from reference TRBV11-2 and TRBJ1-6): EAGVAQSPRYKIIEKRQSVAFWCNPISGHATLYWYQQILGQGPKLLIQFQNNGVVDDSQLPKDRFSAERLKGVDSTLKIQPAKLEDSAVYLCASSPRTGPIRNSPLHFGNGTRLTVT.

This clonotype has just a few counts. The J gene is TRBJ1-2, the V gene TRBV2, with a possible D match to TRBD1 (5 bases). Germline V gives CDR1 SNHLY, CDR2 FYNNEI. V dropped 3 bases and J dropped 1 base, with 12 bases sitting between them. This CDR3 is 15 amino acids long. In DNA form, the CDR3 reads TGTGCCAGCAGTGATGTGACAGCCATTAACTATGGCTACACCTTC. As protein: CASSDVTAINYGYTF. The variable domain in full, completed from reference TRBV2 and TRBJ1-2, reads EPEVTQTPSHQVTQMGQEVILRCVPISNHLYFYWYRQILGQKVEFLVSFYNNEISEKSEIFDDQFSVERPDGSNFTLKIRSTKLEDSAMYFCASSDVTAINYGYTFGSGTRLTVV.

This clonotype appeared many times. The V call is TRBV12-3 or TRBV12-4, the J call TRBJ2-4; no definite D call. Trimming removed 4 bases from V and 0 bases from J, with 13 bases in between. The CDR3 has 16 residues. In DNA form, the CDR3 reads TGTGCCAGCAGTTCGCTCGGCATATTAGCCAAAAACATTCAGTACTTC. Protein sequence: CASSSLGILAKNIQYF.

To note about this clonotype: A read error is possible here, since a much larger clone lies one base away. The chain couples TRBV20-1 to TRBJ2-5; D not certain. The DNA matches TRBJ2-1 better at its end, which makes the J call doubtful. Germline loops: CDR1 DFQATT, CDR2 SNEGSKA (reference sequence). CDR3 length: 12 amino acids. The CDR3 DNA is TGCAGTGCGGAATGGCTGCAAGAGACCCAGTTCTTC. Protein: CSAEWLQETQFF.

The J gene is TRBJ2-7, the V gene TRBV7-9, with D perhaps matching TRBD1 (6 bases). Germline V gives CDR1 SEHNR, CDR2 FQNEAQ (reference sequence). This CDR3 spans 14 amino acids. Trimming removed 5 bases at V and 1 base at J, with 12 bases between. The CDR3 coding sequence is TGTGCCAGCAGCCAACAGGGTGGGTCCTACGAGCAGTACTTC. Protein product: CASSQQGGSYEQYF.

This chain joins TRBV7-9 and TRBJ1-2; TRBD1 is a possible D gene (5 bases). The CDR3 extends over 13 amino acids. V was trimmed by 4 bases and J by 5 bases, leaving 11 bases between them. Germline V gene lookup returns CDR1 SEHNR and CDR2 FQNEAQ (reference sequence). Here the CDR3 reads CASSSRDVYGYTF. In nucleotides, the CDR3 is TGTGCCAGCAGCTCTCGGGACGTGTATGGCTACACCTTC.

V is TRBV4-3 and J is TRBJ2-3; 7 nucleotides match TRBD2. Germline lookup yields CDR1 LGHNA and CDR2 YSLEER. The CDR3 contains 15 residues. After removal of 5 bases from V and 4 bases from J, the junction contained 9 bases not matched to a gene. CDR3 in amino acids: CASSSTTSPADTQYF. The CDR3 nucleotides are TGCGCCAGCAGCTCCACGACTAGCCCCGCAGATACGCAGTATTTT.

V usage is TRBV4-3 and J usage is TRBJ2-1; 8 bases align to TRBD2. CDR3 length: 14 residues. V lost 3 bases, J lost 10 bases, and 8 bases stayed unmatched. Germline-derived CDR1 and CDR2 are LGHNA and YSLEER. CDR3 sequence (DNA): TGCGCCAGCAGCCAGTCAGCGGGAGTTGGCGAGCAGTTCTTC. This gives the protein CASSQSAGVGEQFF.

Ten or more counts support this clonotype. This chain joins TRBV5-4 and TRBJ2-5, with 7 bases fitting TRBD1. There are 13 residues in the CDR3. From germline, CDR1 is SGHNT and CDR2 YYREEE (reference sequence). Unmatched junction bases numbered 5, after V lost 2 bases and J lost 7 bases. The CDR3 DNA sequence: TGTGCCAGCAGCTTCGGACAGGACCTGACCCAGTACTTC. Amino acids: CASSFGQDLTQYF.

This clonotype was seen only a few times. The rearrangement uses TRBV7-3 and TRBJ1-2; D perhaps matches TRBD1 (5 bases). V was cut by 5 bases and J by 8 bases, with 18 bases left in between. Germline CDR1 and CDR2: SGHTA and FQGTGA. This CDR3 spans 14 amino acids. CDR3 DNA sequence: TGTGCCAGCAGCCTCCAGGGATCTTTCGCCGGCTACACCTTC. It encodes CASSLQGSFAGYTF.

The chain couples TRBV2 to TRBJ1-2; 8 bases line up with TRBD1. V dropped 2 bases and J dropped 8; count of bases not matched to a gene: 7. The length of the CDR3 is 14 residues. The V gene's germline CDR1 is SNHLY and CDR2 FYNNEI. The CDR3 nucleotides read TGTGCCAGCAGTGAATTTTGGACAGGGCAGGGCTACACCTTC. Translated: CASSEFWTGQGYTF.

This clonotype was counted a few times. At one boundary the junction diverges from the germline segment, which might be a read error. V gene TRBV20-1 combines with J gene TRBJ2-5; D tentatively reads TRBD1 or TRBD2 (5 bases each). Germline lookup yields CDR1 DFQATT and CDR2 SNEGSKA (reference sequence). The CDR3 runs to 13 residues. The CDR3 loop is CGAPGTREETQYF. The CDR3 DNA follows: TGCGGTGCGCCGGGGACCCGGGAAGAGACCCAGTACTTC.

This clonotype was counted only a few times. V usage is TRBV3-1 and J usage is TRBJ2-7; D gene uncertain. Germline V gene sequence: CDR1 LGHDT, CDR2 YNNKEL (reference sequence). The CDR3 extends over 14 amino acids. V was pared by 3 bases and J by 3 bases, with 12 bases between. CDR3: CASSQSGRYYEQYF. In DNA form, the CDR3 reads TGTGCCAGCAGCCAGTCCGGACGGTACTACGAGCAGTACTTC.

The V gene is TRBV5-1, the J gene TRBJ2-7; D unresolved. Looked up from germline, CDR1 is SGHRS and CDR2 is YFSETQ. CDR3 length: 14 amino acids. Trimming cost V 5 bases and J 1 base, with 13 bases left between them. The CDR3, as DNA: TGCGCCAGCAGGGCAAGGGATGGGTCCTACGAGCAGTACTTC. This encodes CASRARDGSYEQYF.

This clonotype appeared a few times. The chain links TRBV6-6 to TRBJ1-5; D gene ambiguous. Germline CDR1 reads MNHNY; CDR2 reads SVGAGI (reference sequence). The CDR3 runs to 14 residues. The ends were cut back, 7 bases at V and 1 base at J, with 11 bases in the middle. The CDR3 reads CASTRDKSNQPQHF. The CDR3 bases are TGTGCCAGCACCAGAGACAAGAGCAATCAGCCCCAGCATTTT.

This chain uses TRBV10-3 with TRBJ2-3, with 10 nucleotides matching TRBD2. Germline CDR1 and CDR2: ENHRY and SYGVKD. The CDR3 has 16 amino acids. Trimming at V came to 0 bases and at J to 2 bases, leaving 2 bases not matched to a gene. The DNA of the CDR3 is TGTGCCATCAGTGAGTCAGCGGGGGGGGCCACAGATACGCAGTATTTT. It is translated as CAISESAGGATDTQYF.

This clonotype occurred many times. This chain's CDR3 is CASSKDRSYEQYF. The DNA of the CDR3 is TGTGCCAGCAGCAAGGACAGAAGTTACGAGCAGTACTTC. V usage is TRBV12-3 or TRBV12-4 and J usage is TRBJ2-7, with D perhaps TRBD1 (6 bases). The CDR3 is made up of 13 amino acids. Trimming cost V 6 bases and J 4 bases, with 13 bases left between them.

This clonotype was observed a few times. The rearrangement uses TRBV12-5 and TRBJ2-6; possibly TRBD1 for D (6 bases). The CDR3 covers 16 residues. Germline V gene data show CDR1 as LGHNT and CDR2 as FRNRAP. The ends were cut back, 4 bases at V and 6 bases at J, with 16 bases in the middle. The CDR3 region has the DNA TGTGCTAGTGGTTGGGGTTGGGGGCCTGTGGCCAACGTCCTGACTTTC. Amino acids: CASGWGWGPVANVLTF.

A remark on this clonotype: A much larger clonotype is one base distant, so this may be a read error. The chain joins TRBV20-1 to TRBJ2-3; no definite D call. The CDR3 is 13 amino acids. Germline loops: CDR1 DFQATT, CDR2 SNEGSKA (reference sequence). CDR3 bases: TGCAGTGCCCTGGGTTGGCGCCCAGATATGCAGTATTTT. This sequence encodes CSALGWRPDMQYF.